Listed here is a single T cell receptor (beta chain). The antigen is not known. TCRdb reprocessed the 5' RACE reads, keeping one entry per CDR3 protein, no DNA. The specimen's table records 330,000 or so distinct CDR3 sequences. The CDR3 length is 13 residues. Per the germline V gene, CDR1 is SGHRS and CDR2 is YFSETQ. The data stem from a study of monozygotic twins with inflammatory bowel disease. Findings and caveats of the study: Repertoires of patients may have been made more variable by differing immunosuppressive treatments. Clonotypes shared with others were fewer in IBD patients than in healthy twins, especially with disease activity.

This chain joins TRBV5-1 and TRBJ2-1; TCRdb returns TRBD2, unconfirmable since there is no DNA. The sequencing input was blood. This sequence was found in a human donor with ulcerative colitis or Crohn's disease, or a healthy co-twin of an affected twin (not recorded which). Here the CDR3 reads CASSLGAGNEQFF. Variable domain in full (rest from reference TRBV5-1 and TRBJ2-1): KAGVTQTPRYLIKTRGQQVTLSCSPISGHRSVSWYQQTPGQGLQFLFEYFSETQRNKGNFPGRFSGRQFSNSRSEMNVSTLELGDSALYLCASSLGAGNEQFFGPGTRLTVL.